The 14 T cell receptor beta chains reported below all come from one sample, sequenced in a study of T cells in tuberculosis. Produced via immunoSEQ multiplex PCR; TCRdb's table is partial and in-frame only. The sample includes 20,000 to 25,000 clones, approximately 92% of them seen just once. Sequenced sample: PBMCs. The receptors shown here come from a donor aged 10 to 29 with latent tuberculosis or without tuberculosis infection. Some clones in this sample may be carry-over from other donors' samples.

The chain is built from TRBV6-4 and TRBJ2-3, with TRBD2 as a possible D gene (5 bases). Per the germline V gene, CDR1 is MRHNA and CDR2 is SNTAGT. Trimming removed 4 bases at V and 0 bases at J, with 11 bases between. The CDR3 loop spans 15 amino acids. The CDR3 spells CASSGVGGSTDTQYF. CDR3 DNA sequence: TGTGCCAGCAGTGGGGTAGGCGGGAGCACAGATACGCAGTATTTT.

The gene calls are TRBV5-1 and TRBJ1-1; tentatively, D is TRBD1 (5 bases). CDR1 is SGHRS and CDR2 is YFSETQ in the germline V gene. V lost 4 bases, J lost 3 bases, and 16 bases lay in between. CDR3 size: 15 residues. Here the CDR3 DNA reads TGCGCCAGCAGCCCGACTTCGGGGGGGGACACTGAAGCTTTCTTT. Protein product: CASSPTSGGDTEAFF.

This clone appeared once. Written as DNA, the CDR3 is TGTGCCAGCGGACAGGTGAACACCGGGGAGCTGTTTTTT. Its protein product is CASGQVNTGELFF. The chain recombines TRBV19 with TRBJ2-2; 7 bases agree with TRBD1. J lost 1 base, V lost 9 bases, and 2 bases had no gene match. The CDR3 is 13 amino acids. Germline values: CDR1 LNHDA, CDR2 SQIVND (reference sequence).

For the CDR3, the DNA is TGTGCTAGTGGTTTGGTTTGGGGGGACCTACCCTACGAGCAGTACTTC. Protein: CASGLVWGDLPYEQYF. V and J are TRBV12-5 and TRBJ2-7; D perhaps matches TRBD2 (6 bases). The CDR3 covers 16 residues. From germline, CDR1 is LGHNT and CDR2 FRNRAP. V lost 0 bases, J lost 2 bases, and 14 bases lay in between.

The gene calls are TRBV27 and TRBJ1-1; D remains unclear. This CDR3 is built from 13 residues. Germline V CDR1 and CDR2: MNHEY, SMNVEV (reference sequence). Trimming removed 3 bases at V and 1 base at J, with 6 bases between. The CDR3 region has the DNA TGTGCCAGCAGTTTTGCAGGGAACACTGAAGCTTTCTTT. Protein sequence: CASSFAGNTEAFF.

The V gene is TRBV10-3, the J gene TRBJ1-2, with a weak D call TRBD1 (5 bases). This CDR3 spans 13 amino acids. CDR1 and CDR2 (germline): ENHRY, SYGVKD. The V gene lost 3 bases and the J gene lost 4 bases, with 9 bases spanning the gap. The CDR3 sequence is CAISESGVYGYTF. The CDR3 bases are TGTGCCATCAGTGAATCGGGGGTCTATGGCTACACCTTC.

This clone has a single count. V usage is TRBV6-1 and J usage is TRBJ2-7; 9 bases align to TRBD1. Germline CDR1 and CDR2: MNHNS and SASEGT. The CDR3 is 15 amino acids. The V and J ends lost 0 bases and 6 bases, in that order; junction bases with no gene match: 6. The CDR3 DNA reads TGTGCCAGCAGTGAAGCTCGGGGACAGGGACGCGAGCAGTACTTC. This translates into CASSEARGQGREQYF.

This rearrangement joins TRBV7-9 to TRBJ1-2; the match to TRBD1 covers 7 bases. J lost 8 bases, V lost 4 bases, and 4 bases had no gene match. Germline V lookup: CDR1 SEHNR, CDR2 FQNEAQ (reference sequence). CDR3 length: 12 residues. CDR3 bases: TGTGCCAGCAGCTCAGGGGGTATGGGCTACACCTTC. Its translation: CASSSGGMGYTF.

This chain joins TRBV6-4 and TRBJ2-3; TRBD2 aligns across 9 bases. V was pared by 0 bases and J by 2 bases, with 6 bases of the junction left unmatched. CDR1 MRHNA and CDR2 SNTAGT come from the germline V gene. The CDR3 runs to 17 residues. In nucleotides, the CDR3 is TGTGCCAGCAGTGACTCGATGACTAGCGGCCTCACAGATACGCAGTATTTT. This gives the protein CASSDSMTSGLTDTQYF.

This sequence joins TRBV7-2 and TRBJ1-3; D may be TRBD1 (6 bases). Trimming took 0 bases from V and 0 from J, leaving 9 bases between them. Germline-derived CDR1 and CDR2 are SGHTA and FQGNSA. The CDR3 loop spans 16 amino acids. The CDR3 region is CASSLAGAFSGNTIYF. CDR3 nucleotide sequence: TGTGCCAGCAGCTTAGCGGGGGCATTCTCTGGAAACACCATATATTTT.

The V gene is TRBV30, the J gene TRBJ1-3; D is perhaps TRBD1 (6 bases). V was cut by 1 base and J by 0 bases, with 16 bases left in between. Germline lookup yields CDR1 GTSNPN and CDR2 SVGIG (reference sequence). This CDR3 spans 17 amino acids. The DNA for the CDR3 is TGTGCCTGGAGTGGCTCGGGAGGACAGAACTCTGGAAACACCATATATTTT. This gives the protein CAWSGSGGQNSGNTIYF.

The chain carries TRBV29-1 and TRBJ2-7, with TRBD2 matching 7 bases. V lost 7 bases to trimming and J lost 3 bases; unmatched junction nucleotides: 3. Germline V gene lookup returns CDR1 SQVTM and CDR2 ANQGSEA. The CDR3 has 11 residues. The DNA of the CDR3 is TGCAGCGCACTAGCGAACTACGAGCAGTACTTC. Amino acids: CSALANYEQYF.

This sequence joins TRBV6-5 and TRBJ1-1; 9 positions match TRBD1. This CDR3 contains 14 residues. The ends lost 1 base at V and 5 bases at J; junction bases unmatched: 2. Germline V gene sequence: CDR1 MNHEY, CDR2 SVGAGI. In DNA form, the CDR3 reads TGTGCCAGCAGTTACTGGACAGGGGATACTGAAGCTTTCTTT. This sequence encodes CASSYWTGDTEAFF.

This sequence joins TRBV19 and TRBJ2-7; D unresolved. The CDR3 runs to 14 residues. The ends were cut back, 0 bases at V and 5 bases at J, with 11 bases in the middle. Germline CDR1 LNHDA, CDR2 SQIVND (reference sequence). CDR3 in DNA: TGTGCCAGTAGTATAGAGGGCAGGATCAACGAGCAGTACTTC. Translation: CASSIEGRINEQYF.